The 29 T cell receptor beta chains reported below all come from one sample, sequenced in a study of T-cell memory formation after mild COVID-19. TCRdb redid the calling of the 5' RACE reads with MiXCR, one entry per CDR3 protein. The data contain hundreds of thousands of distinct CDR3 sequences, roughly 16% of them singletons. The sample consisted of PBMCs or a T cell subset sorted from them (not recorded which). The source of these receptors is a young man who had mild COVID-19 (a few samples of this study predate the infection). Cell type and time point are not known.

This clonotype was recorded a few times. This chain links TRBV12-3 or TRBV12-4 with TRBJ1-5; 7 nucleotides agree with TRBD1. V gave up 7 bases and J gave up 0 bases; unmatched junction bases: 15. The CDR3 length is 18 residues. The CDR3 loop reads CASKSPAGRGDSNQPQHF. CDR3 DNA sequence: TGTGCCAGCAAGTCCCCCGCGGGCAGGGGGGATAGCAATCAGCCCCAGCATTTT.

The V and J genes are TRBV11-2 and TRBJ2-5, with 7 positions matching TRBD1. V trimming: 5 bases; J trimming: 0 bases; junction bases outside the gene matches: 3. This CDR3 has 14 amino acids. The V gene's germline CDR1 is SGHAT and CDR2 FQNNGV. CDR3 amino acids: CASSMTGNQETQYF. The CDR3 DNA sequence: TGTGCCAGCAGCATGACAGGGAACCAAGAGACCCAGTACTTC. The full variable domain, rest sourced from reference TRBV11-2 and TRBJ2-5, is EAGVAQSPRYKIIEKRQSVAFWCNPISGHATLYWYQQILGQGPKLLIQFQNNGVVDDSQLPKDRFSAERLKGVDSTLKIQPAKLEDSAVYLCASSMTGNQETQYFGPGTRLLVL.

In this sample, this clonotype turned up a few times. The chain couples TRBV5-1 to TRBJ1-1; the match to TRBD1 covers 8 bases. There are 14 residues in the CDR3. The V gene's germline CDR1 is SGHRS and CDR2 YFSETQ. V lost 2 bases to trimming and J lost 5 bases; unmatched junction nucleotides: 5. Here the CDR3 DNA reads TGCGCCAGCAGCTTCGATACAGGGGGGACTGAAGCTTTCTTT. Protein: CASSFDTGGTEAFF.

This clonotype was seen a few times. The CDR3 DNA reads TGTGCCAGCAGCTTAGCAGGACTAGCGGGGGGGCTTGGTACGCAGTATTTT. It translates to CASSLAGLAGGLGTQYF. The chain joins TRBV7-2 to TRBJ2-3; 15 bases fit TRBD2. Germline V gene lookup returns CDR1 SGHTA and CDR2 FQGNSA. This CDR3 contains 17 residues. V was clipped by 0 bases and J by 8 bases; unmatched bases: 6. The variable domain in full, completed from reference TRBV7-2 and TRBJ2-3, reads GAGVSQSPSNKVTEKGKDVELRCDPISGHTALYWYRQSLGQGLEFLIYFQGNSAPDKSGLPSDRFSAERTGGSVSTLTIQRTQQEDSAVYLCASSLAGLAGGLGTQYFGPGTRLTVL.

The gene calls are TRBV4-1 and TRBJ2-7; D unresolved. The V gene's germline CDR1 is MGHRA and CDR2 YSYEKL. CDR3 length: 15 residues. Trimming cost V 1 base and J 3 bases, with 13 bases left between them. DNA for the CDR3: TGCGCCAGCAGCCAAGTGTTGGGTGCAGGCTACGAGCAGTACGTC. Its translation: CASSQVLGAGYEQYV.

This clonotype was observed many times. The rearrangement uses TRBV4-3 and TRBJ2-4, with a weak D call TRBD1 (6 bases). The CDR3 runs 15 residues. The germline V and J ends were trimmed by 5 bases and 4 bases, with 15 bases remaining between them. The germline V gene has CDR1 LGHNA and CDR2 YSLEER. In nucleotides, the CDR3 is TGCGCCAGCAGCTCACAGACAGGCTCAAAAAACATTCAGTACTTC. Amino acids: CASSSQTGSKNIQYF.

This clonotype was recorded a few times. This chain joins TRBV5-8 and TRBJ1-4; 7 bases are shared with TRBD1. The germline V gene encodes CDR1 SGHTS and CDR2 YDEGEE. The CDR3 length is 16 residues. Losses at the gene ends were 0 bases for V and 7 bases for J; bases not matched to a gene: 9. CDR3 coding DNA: TGTGCCAGCAGCTTGGGGTTAGGGGGCACGGCTGAAAAACTGTTTTTT. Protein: CASSLGLGGTAEKLFF.

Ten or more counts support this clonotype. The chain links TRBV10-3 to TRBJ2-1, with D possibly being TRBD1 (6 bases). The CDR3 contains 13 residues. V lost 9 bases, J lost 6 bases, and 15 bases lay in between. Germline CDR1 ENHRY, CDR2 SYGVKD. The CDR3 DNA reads TGTGCCATGACTGGGGGCAGTAGCAATGAGCAGTTCTTC. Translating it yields CAMTGGSSNEQFF.

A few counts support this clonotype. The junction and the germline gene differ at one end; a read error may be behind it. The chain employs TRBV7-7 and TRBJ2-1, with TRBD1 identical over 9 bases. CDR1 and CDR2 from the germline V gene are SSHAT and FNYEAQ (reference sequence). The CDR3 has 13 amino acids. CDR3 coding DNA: TGTGCTAGCAGCCGGGACAGGGTCAATGAGCAGTTCTTC. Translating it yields CASSRDRVNEQFF.

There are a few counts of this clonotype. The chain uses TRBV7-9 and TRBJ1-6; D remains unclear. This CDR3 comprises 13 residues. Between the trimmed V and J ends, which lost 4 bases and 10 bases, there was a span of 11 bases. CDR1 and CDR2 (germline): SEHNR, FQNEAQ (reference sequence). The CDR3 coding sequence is TGTGCCAGCAGCTCCTGGACCGGGTCACCCCTCCACTTT. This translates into CASSSWTGSPLHF. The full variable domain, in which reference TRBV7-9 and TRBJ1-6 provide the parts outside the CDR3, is DTGVSQNPRHKITKRGQNVTFRCDPISEHNRLYWYRQTLGQGPEFLTYFQNEAQLEKSRLLSDRFSAERPKGSFSTLEIQRTEQGDSAMYLCASSSWTGSPLHFGNGTRLTVT.

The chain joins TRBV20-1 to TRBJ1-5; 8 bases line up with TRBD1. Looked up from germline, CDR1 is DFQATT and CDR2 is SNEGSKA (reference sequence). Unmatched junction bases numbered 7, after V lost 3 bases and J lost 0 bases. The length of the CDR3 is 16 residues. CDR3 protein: CSASRTGGNSNQPQHF. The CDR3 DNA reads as TGCAGTGCTAGTCGAACAGGGGGTAATAGCAATCAGCCCCAGCATTTT.

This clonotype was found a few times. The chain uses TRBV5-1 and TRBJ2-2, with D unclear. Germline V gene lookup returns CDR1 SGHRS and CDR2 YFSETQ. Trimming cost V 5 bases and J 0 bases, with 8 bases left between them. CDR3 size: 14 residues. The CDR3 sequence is CASRRAPNTGELFF. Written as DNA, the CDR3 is TGCGCCAGCAGACGGGCACCGAACACCGGGGAGCTGTTTTTT.

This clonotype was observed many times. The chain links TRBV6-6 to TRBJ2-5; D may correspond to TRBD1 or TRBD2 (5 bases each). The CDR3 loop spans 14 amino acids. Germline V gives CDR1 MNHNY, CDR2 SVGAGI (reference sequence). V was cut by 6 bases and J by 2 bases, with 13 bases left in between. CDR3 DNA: TGTGCCAGCAGGCCGGGACGGAGACAAGAGACCCAGTACTTC. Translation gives CASRPGRRQETQYF.

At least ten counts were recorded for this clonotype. The CDR3: CASSQSNSNQPQHF. The CDR3 nucleotides are TGTGCCAGCAGTCAGAGTAATAGCAATCAGCCCCAGCATTTT. The chain combines TRBV6-5 with TRBJ1-5, with D unclear. CDR3 length: 14 amino acids. Trimming stripped 5 bases from V and 0 bases from J, with 8 bases between. The V gene's germline CDR1 is MNHEY and CDR2 SVGAGI.

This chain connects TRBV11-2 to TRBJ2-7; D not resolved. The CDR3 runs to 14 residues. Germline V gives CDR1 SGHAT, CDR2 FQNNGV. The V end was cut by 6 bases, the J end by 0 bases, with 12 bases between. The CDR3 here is CASSRIESSYEQYF. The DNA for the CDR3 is TGTGCCAGCAGTCGGATAGAGAGCTCCTACGAGCAGTACTTC.

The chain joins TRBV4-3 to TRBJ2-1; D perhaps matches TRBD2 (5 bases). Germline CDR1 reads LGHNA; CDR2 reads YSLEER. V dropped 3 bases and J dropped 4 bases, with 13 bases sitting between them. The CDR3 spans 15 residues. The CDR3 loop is CASSQGVVGYNEQFF. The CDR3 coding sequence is TGCGCCAGCAGCCAGGGAGTGGTGGGGTACAATGAGCAGTTCTTC.

CDR3 loop: CASSDHGGTTNTGELFF. In nucleotides, the CDR3 is TGCGCCAGCAGCGACCATGGAGGGACTACGAACACCGGGGAGCTGTTTTTT. This chain uses TRBV5-1 with TRBJ2-2; 7 nucleotides align to TRBD2. Per the germline V gene, CDR1 is SGHRS and CDR2 is YFSETQ. The CDR3 runs to 17 residues. Trimming at V came to 4 bases and at J to 0 bases, leaving 9 bases not matched to a gene.

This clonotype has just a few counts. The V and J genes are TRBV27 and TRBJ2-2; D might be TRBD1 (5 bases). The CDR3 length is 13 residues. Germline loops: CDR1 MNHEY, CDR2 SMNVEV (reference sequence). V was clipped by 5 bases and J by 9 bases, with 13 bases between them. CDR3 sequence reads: CASSTRAGRELFF. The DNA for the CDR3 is TGTGCCAGCAGTACCCGGGCAGGGAGGGAGCTGTTTTTT.

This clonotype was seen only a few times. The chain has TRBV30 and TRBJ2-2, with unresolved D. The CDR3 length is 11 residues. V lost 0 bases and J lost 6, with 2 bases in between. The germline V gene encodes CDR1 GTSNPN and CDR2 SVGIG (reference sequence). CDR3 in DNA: TGTGCCTGGAGTGTCGCCGGGGAGCTGTTTTTT. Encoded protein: CAWSVAGELFF.

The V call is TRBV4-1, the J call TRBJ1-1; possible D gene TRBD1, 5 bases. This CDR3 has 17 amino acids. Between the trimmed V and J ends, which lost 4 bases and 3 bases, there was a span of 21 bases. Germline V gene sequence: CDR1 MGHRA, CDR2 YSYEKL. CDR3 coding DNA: TGCGCCAGCAGCCCGAGCGGGGGTCAGCGGGCATACACTGAAGCTTTCTTT. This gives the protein CASSPSGGQRAYTEAFF.

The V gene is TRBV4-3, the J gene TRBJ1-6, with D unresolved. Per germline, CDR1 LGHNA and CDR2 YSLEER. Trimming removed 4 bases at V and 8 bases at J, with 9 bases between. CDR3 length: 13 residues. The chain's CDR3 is CASSLKGYSPLHF. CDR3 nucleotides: TGCGCCAGCAGCCTAAAGGGTTATTCACCCCTCCACTTT.

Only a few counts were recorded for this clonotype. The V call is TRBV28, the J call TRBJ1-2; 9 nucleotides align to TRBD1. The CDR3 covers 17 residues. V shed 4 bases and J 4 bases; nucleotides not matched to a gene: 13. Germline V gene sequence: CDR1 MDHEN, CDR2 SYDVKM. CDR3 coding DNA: TGTGCCAGCAGTTCCCCCGGACAGGGGATTCGAAGCTATGGCTACACCTTC. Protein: CASSSPGQGIRSYGYTF.

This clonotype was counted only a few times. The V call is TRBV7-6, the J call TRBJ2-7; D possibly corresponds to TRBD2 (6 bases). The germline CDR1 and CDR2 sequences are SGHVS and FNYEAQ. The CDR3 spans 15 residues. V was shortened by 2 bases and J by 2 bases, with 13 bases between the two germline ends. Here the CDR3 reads CASSLTGESTYEQYF. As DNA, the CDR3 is TGTGCCAGCAGCTTAACGGGGGAGTCGACCTACGAGCAGTACTTC.

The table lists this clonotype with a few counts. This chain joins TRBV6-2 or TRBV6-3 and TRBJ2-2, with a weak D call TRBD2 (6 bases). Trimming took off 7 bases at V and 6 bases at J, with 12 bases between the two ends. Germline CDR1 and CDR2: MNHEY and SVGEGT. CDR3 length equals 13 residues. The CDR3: CASTEAGSGELFF. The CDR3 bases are TGTGCCAGCACGGAGGCGGGGTCCGGGGAGCTGTTTTTT.

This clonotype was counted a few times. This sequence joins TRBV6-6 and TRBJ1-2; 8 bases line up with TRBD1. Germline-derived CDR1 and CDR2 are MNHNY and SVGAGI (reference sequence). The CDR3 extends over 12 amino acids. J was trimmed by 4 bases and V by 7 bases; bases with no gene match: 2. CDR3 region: CASTQGAYGYTF. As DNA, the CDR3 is TGTGCCAGCACCCAGGGGGCCTATGGCTACACCTTC.

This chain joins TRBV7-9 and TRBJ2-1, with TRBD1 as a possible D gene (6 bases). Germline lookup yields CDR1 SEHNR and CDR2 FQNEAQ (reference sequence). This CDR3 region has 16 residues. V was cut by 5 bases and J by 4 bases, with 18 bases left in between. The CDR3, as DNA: TGTGCCAGCAGCATTGGGGCAGGGGTGATTTACAATGAGCAGTTCTTC. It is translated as CASSIGAGVIYNEQFF. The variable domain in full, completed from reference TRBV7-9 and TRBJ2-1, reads DTGVSQNPRHKITKRGQNVTFRCDPISEHNRLYWYRQTLGQGPEFLTYFQNEAQLEKSRLLSDRFSAERPKGSFSTLEIQRTEQGDSAMYLCASSIGAGVIYNEQFFGPGTRLTVL.

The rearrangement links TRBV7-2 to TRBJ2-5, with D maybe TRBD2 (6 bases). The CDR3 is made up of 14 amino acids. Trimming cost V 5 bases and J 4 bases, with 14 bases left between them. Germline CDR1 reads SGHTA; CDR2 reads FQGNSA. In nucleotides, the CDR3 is TGTGCCAGCAGCCCCGGAGGGCCCCGAGAGACCCAGTACTTC. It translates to CASSPGGPRETQYF.

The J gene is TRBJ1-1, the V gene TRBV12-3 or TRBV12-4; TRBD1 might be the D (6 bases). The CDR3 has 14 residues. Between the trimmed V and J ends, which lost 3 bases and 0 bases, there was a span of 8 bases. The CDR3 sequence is CASSFRGVNTEAFF. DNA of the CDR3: TGTGCCAGCAGTTTTAGGGGGGTGAACACTGAAGCTTTCTTT.

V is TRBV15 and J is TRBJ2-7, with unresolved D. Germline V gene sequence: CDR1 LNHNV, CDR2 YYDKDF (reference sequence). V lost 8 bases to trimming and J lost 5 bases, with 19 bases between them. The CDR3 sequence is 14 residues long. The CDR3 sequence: CATRPDVHGDEQYF. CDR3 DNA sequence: TGTGCCACCCGTCCTGACGTACACGGCGACGAGCAGTACTTC.